The T cell receptor (beta chain) described here comes from a study of blood T cell repertoires in COVID-19. With 3 bases clipped from V and 5 bases from J, the junction kept 12 bases outside the gene matches. Germline assignment: CDR1 SGHRS and CDR2 YFSETQ. The CDR3 runs 16 residues. The table came from immunoSEQ multiplex PCR; TCRdb's copy has only in-frame clones and leaves some out. The table lists 210,000 or so clones, about 87% of them singletons. The specimen was PBMCs or T cells enriched from blood (not recorded which). This TCR was recovered from a woman in her twenties or thirties who had been exposed to COVID-19. This rearrangement joins TRBV5-1 to TRBJ1-2; 8 positions agree with TRBD1. The CDR3 region has the DNA TGCGCCAGCAGCTCCGACGGGACAGGAAAAGGGTATGGCTACACCTTC. Translation: CASSSDGTGKGYGYTF.